What follows describes a single T cell receptor (beta chain). At one of its ends the junction is not consistent with the germline gene, which may arise from a read error. This sample was included in a study of CD8 T cells in Susac syndrome. An input of 0.5 to 1 ug of RNA was subjected to reverse transcription using random hexamers. The CDR3 of TCR beta was amplified by immunoSEQ multiplex PCR across 54 Vbeta and 13 Jbeta. TCRdb used MiXCR to reprocess the immunoSEQ multiplex PCR reads, holding one entry per CDR3 protein. Among about 140,000 distinct CDR3 sequences listed, nearly 97% were seen once. CDR3 length equals 12 residues. Germline V CDR1 and CDR2: DFQATT, SNEGSKA (reference sequence).

The chain has TRBV20-1 and TRBJ2-5; D gene uncertain. The source of this sequence is a human donor with Susac syndrome. Sequences were obtained from CD4+ T cells from PBMCs. CDR3 in amino acids: CSARGTPGTQYF. Written as DNA, the CDR3 is TGCAGTGCGAGAGGCACCCCTGGGACCCAGTACTTC.